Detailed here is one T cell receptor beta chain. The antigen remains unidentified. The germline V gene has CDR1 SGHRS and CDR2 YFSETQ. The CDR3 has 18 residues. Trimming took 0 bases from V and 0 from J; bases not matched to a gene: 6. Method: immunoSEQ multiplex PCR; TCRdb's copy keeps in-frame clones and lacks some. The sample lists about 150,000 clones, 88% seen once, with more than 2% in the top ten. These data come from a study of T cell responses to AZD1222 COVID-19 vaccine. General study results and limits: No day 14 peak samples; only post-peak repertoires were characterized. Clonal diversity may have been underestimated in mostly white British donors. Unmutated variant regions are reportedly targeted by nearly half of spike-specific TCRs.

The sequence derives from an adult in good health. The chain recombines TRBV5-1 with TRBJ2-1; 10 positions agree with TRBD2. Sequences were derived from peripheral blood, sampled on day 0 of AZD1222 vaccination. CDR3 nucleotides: TGCGCCAGCAGCTTGGAGGCACTAGCGGGACCCTCCTACAATGAGCAGTTCTTC. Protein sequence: CASSLEALAGPSYNEQFF.